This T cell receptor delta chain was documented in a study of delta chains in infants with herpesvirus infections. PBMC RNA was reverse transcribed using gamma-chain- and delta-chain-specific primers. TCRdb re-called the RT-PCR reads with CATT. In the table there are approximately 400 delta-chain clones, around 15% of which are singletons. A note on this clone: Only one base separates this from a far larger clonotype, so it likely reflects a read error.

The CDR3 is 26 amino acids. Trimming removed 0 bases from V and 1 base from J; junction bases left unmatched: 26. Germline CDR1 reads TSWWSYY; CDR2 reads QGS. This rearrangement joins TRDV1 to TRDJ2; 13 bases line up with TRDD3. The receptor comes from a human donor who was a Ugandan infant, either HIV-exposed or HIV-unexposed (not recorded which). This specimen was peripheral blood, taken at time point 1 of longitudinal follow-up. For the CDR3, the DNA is TGTGCTCTTGGGGAACTTCTCCTTCCTAGCCCTACTGGGGGATACGGAGGGAGGTGTTTGACAGCACAACTCTTCTTT. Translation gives CALGELLLPSPTGGYGGRCLTAQLFF.